The clone carrying this T cell receptor (beta chain) was found a few times. Its antigen is unidentified. These data come from a study of identical twins. Whole-study results and caveats: Excess sharing between twins was weaker in beta out-of-frame sequences.

TCRdb reanalysed the 5' RACE reads using MiXCR and keeps one entry per CDR3 protein. Among hundreds of thousands of distinct CDR3 sequences listed, roughly an eighth were seen once. The data were also submitted as part of a second study, on yellow fever vaccine responses in identical twins.

This sequence originates from a woman aged 18-29 years in good health. The sample consisted of PBMCs.

CDR3 in amino acids: CAIRDREHEQYF. DNA of the CDR3: TGTGCCATCAGGGACAGGGAACACGAGCAGTACTTC. The chain employs TRBV10-3 and TRBJ2-7, with TRBD1 identical over 8 bases. Trimming cost V 6 bases and J 5 bases; bases outside gene matches: 3. Per germline, CDR1 ENHRY and CDR2 SYGVKD. CDR3 size: 12 residues.